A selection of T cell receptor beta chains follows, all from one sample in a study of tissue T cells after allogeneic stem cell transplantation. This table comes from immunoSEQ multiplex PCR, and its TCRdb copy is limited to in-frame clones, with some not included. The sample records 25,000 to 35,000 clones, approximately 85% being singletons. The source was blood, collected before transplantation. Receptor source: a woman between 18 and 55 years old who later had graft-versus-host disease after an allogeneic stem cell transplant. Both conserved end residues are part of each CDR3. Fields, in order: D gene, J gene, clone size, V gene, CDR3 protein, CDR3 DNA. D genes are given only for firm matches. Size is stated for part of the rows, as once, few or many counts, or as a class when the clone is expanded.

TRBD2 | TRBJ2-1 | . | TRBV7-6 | CASSFGTSGNFNEQFF | TGTGCCAGCAGCTTCGGGACTAGCGGGAATTTCAATGAGCAGTTCTTC
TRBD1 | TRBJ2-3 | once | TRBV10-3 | CATLQGGTDTQYF | TGTGCCACGCTACAGGGGGGCACAGATACGCAGTATTTT
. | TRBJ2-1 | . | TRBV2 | CASSPQGEQFF | TGTGCCAGCAGCCCACAGGGTGAGCAGTTCTTC
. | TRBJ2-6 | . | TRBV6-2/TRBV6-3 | CASSYSGTGANVLTF | TGTGCCAGCAGTTACTCCGGGACTGGGGCCAACGTCCTGACTTTC
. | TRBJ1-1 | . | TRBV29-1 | CSVNQRDLMGTEAFF | TGCAGCGTGAACCAACGGGACCTCATGGGCACTGAAGCTTTCTTT
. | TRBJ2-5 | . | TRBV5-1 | CASRPSQGSGETQYF | TGCGCCAGCAGACCAAGCCAGGGGTCGGGGGAGACCCAGTACTTC
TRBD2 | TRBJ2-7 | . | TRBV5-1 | CASSFQRGIEKQYF | TGCGCCAGCAGCTTCCAGCGGGGGATTGAGAAGCAGTACTTC
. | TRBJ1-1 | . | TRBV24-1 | CATSDPKRIMNTEAFF | TGTGCCACCAGTGACCCGAAGCGGATCATGAACACTGAAGCTTTCTTT
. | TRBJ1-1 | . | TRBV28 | CASSLWELSGNTEAFF | TGTGCCAGCAGTTTATGGGAATTATCGGGCAACACTGAAGCTTTCTTT
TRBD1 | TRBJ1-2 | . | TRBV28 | CASSPTGGYGYTF | TGTGCCAGCAGCCCGACAGGGGGCTATGGCTACACCTTC
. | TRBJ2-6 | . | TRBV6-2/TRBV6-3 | CASSYSASGANVLTF | TGTGCCAGCAGTTACTCGGCATCTGGGGCCAACGTCCTGACTTTC
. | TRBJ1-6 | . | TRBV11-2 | CASSLEPDQPLHF | TGTGCCAGCAGCTTAGAGCCCGACCAACCCCTCCACTTT
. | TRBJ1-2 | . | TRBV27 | CASSSGQRGYTF | TGTGCCAGCAGTTCCGGACAGAGAGGCTACACCTTC